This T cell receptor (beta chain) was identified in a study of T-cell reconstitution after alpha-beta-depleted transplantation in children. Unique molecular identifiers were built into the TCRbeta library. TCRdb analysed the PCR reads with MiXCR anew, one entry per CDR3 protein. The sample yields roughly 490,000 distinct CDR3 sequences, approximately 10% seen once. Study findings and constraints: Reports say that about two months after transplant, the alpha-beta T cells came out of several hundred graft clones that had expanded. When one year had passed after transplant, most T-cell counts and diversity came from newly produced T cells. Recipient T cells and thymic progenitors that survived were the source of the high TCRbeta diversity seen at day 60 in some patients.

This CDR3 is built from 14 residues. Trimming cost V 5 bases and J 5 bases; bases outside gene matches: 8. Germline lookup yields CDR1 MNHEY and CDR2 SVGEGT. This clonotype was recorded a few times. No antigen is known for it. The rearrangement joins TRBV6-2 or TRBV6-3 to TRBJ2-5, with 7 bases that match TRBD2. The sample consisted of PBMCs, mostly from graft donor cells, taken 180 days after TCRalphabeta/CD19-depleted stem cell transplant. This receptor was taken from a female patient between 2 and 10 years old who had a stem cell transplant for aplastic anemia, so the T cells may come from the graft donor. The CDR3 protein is CASSDRLAWETQYF. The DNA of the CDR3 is TGTGCCAGCAGTGACCGACTAGCTTGGGAGACCCAGTACTTC.